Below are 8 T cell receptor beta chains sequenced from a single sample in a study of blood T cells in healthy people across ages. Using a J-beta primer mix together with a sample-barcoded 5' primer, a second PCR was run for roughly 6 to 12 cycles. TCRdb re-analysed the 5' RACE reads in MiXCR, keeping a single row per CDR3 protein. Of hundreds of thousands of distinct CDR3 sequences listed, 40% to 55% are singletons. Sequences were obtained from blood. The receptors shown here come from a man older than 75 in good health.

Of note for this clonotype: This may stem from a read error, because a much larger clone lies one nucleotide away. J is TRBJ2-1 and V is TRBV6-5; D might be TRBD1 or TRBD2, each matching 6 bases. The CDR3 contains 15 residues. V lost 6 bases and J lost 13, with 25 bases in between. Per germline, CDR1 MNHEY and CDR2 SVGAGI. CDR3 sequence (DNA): TGTGCCAGCAGACTATCTGGGGGGCAGCGAGAGACCCAGTTCTTC. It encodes CASRLSGGQRETQFF.

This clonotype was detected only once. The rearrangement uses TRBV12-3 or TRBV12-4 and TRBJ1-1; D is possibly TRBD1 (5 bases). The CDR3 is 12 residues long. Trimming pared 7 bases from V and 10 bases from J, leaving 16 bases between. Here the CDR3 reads CASTSPGGAAFF. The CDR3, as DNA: TGTGCCAGCACTTCCCCGGGAGGGGCAGCTTTCTTT.

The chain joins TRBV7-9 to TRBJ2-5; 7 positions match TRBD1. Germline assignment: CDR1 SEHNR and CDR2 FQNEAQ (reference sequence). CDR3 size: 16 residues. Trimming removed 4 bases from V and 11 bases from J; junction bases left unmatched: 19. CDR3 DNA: TGTGCCAGCAGCTCGAGGCCGGGACAGAGATACAATGAGCAGTACTTC. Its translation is CASSSRPGQRYNEQYF.

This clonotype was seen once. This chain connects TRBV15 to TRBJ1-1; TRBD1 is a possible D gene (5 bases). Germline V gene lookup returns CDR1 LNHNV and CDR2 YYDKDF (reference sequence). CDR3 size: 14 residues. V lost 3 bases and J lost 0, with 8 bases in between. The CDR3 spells CATSRGTVNTEAFF. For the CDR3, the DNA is TGTGCCACCAGCAGGGGGACGGTGAACACTGAAGCTTTCTTT.

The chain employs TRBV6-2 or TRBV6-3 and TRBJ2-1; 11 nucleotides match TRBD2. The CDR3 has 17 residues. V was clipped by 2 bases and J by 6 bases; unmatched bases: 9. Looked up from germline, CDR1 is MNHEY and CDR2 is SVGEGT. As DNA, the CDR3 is TGTGCCAGCAGTTACATCTCCCCTGGGACTAGCGGCAATGAGCAGTTCTTC. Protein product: CASSYISPGTSGNEQFF.

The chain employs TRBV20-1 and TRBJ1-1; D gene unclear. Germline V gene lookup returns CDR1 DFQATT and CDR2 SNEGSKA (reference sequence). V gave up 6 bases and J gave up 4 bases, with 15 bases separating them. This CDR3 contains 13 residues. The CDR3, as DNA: TGCAGTGCCTCCGGTCAGGAGGGCACTGAAGCTTTCTTT. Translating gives CSASGQEGTEAFF.

The CDR3 loop is CASSDRFSSYEQYF. CDR3 DNA sequence: TGTGCCAGCAGTGACAGGTTTAGCTCCTACGAGCAGTACTTC. This rearrangement joins TRBV6-1 to TRBJ2-7; D not resolved. CDR3 length: 14 residues. The ends were cut back, 3 bases at V and 0 bases at J, with 9 bases in the middle. Germline CDR1 and CDR2: MNHNS and SASEGT.

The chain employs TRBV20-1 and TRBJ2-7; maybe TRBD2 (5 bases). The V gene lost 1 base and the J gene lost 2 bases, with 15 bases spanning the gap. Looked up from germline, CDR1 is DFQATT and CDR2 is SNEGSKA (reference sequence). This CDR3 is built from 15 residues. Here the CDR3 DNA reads TGCAGTGCTAGAGGAGTAACTAGTATGCCCTACGAGCAGTACTTC. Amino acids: CSARGVTSMPYEQYF.